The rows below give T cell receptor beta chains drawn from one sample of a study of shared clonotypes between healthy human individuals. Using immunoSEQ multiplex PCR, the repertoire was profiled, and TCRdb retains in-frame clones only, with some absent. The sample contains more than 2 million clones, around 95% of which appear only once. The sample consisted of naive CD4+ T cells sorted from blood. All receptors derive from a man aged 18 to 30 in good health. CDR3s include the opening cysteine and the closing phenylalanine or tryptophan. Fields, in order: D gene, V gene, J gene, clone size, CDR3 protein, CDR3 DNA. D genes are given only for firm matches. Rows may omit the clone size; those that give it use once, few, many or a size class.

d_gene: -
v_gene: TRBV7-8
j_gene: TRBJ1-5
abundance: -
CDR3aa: CASSLGGKGQPQHF
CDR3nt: TGTGCCAGCAGCTTAGGGGGCAAGGGTCAGCCCCAGCATTTT

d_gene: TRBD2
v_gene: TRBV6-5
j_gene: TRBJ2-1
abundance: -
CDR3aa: CASSYSILAGGNEQFF
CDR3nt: TGTGCCAGCAGTTACTCGATACTAGCGGGAGGCAATGAGCAGTTCTTC

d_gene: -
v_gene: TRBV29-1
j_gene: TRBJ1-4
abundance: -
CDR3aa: CSAGASSTYLFF
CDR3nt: TGCAGTGCAGGGGCCTCGTCAACCTATTTGTTTTTT

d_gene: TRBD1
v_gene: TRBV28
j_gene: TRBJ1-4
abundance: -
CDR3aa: CASRTPGQLRGKLFF
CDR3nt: TGTGCCAGCAGGACCCCGGGACAGTTGAGAGGAAAACTGTTTTTT

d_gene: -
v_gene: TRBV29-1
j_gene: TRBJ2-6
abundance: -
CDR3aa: CSVRLSGANVLTF
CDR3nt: TGCAGCGTCCGGTTATCTGGGGCCAACGTCCTGACTTTC

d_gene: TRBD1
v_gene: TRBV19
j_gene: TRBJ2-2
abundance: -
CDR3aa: CASTLVGTGGNTGELFF
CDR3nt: TGTGCCAGTACCCTTGTTGGGACAGGGGGCAACACCGGGGAGCTGTTTTTT

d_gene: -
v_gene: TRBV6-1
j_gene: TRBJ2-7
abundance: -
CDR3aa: CASSENRKYEQYF
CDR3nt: TGTGCCAGCAGTGAGAACAGAAAGTACGAGCAGTACTTC

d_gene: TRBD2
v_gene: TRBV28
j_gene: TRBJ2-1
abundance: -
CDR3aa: CASSSSGGSYNEQFF
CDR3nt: TGTGCCAGCAGTTCTAGCGGGGGGTCATACAATGAGCAGTTCTTC

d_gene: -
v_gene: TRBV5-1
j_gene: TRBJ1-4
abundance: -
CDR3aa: CASSLIGAATNEKLFF
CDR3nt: TGCGCCAGCAGCTTGATCGGGGCTGCAACTAATGAAAAACTGTTTTTT

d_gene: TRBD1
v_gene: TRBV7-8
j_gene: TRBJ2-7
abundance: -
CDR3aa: CASSSWTGTYEQYF
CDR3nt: TGTGCCAGCAGCTCATGGACAGGGACCTACGAGCAGTACTTC

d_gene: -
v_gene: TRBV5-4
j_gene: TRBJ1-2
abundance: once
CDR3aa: CASSRLTGNWDYTF
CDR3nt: TGTGCCAGCAGCCGCCTTACAGGGAATTGGGACTACACCTTC

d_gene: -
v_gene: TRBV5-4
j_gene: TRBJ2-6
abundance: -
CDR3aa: CASSLGGTDSGANVLTF
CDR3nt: TGTGCCAGCAGCCTGGGGGGGACAGACTCTGGGGCCAACGTCCTGACTTTC

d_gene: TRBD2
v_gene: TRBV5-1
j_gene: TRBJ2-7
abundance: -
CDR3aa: CASSSGLYEQYF
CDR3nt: TGCGCCAGCAGCTCGGGACTATACGAGCAGTACTTC

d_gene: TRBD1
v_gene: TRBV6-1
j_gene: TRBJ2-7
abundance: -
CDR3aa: CASSVGQGVQYF
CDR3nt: TGTGCCAGCAGTGTGGGACAGGGGGTTCAGTACTTC

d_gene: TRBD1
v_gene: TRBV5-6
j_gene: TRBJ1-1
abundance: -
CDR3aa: CASRLQGIWMNTEAFF
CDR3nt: TGTGCCAGCAGGTTACAGGGGATCTGGATGAACACTGAAGCTTTCTTT

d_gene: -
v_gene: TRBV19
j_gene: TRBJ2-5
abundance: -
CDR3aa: CASSTGHRQETQYF
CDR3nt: TGTGCCAGTAGCACGGGACACCGTCAAGAGACCCAGTACTTC